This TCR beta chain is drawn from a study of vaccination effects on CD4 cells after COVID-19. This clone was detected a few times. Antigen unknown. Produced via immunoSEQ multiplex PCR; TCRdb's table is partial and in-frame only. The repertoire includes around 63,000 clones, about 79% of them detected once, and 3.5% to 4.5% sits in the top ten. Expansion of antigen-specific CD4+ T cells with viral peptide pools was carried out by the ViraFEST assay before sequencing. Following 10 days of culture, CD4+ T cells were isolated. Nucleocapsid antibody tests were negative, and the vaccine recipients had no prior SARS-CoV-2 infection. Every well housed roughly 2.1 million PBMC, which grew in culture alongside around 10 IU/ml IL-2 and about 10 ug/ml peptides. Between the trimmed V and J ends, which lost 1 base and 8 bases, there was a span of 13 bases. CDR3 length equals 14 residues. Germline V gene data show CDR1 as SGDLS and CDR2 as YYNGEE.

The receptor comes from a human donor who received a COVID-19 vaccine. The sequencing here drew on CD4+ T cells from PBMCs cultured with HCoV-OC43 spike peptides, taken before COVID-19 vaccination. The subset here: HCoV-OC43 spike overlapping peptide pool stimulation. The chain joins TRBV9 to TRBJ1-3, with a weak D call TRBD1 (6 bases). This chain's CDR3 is CASSVRGAEDTIYF. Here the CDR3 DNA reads TGTGCCAGCAGCGTAAGGGGGGCAGAGGACACCATATATTTT.